The 14 T cell receptor beta chains below were found in one sample sequenced in a study of OX40 agonist ivuxolimab in advanced cancers. TCRdb's table, derived via immunoSEQ multiplex PCR, lists solely in-frame clones and lacks some. The data show about 83,000 clones, with 65% to 90% seen just once and 0.5% to 0.85% held by the top ten. The sample consisted of CD4+ or CD8+ T cells sorted from blood, taken in a trial of the OX40 agonist ivuxolimab. The receptors were sampled from an adult with an advanced solid tumor such as melanoma, head and neck, liver or kidney cancer.

This chain links TRBV5-4 with TRBJ2-1; the D gene is possibly TRBD2 (5 bases). Germline V gene sequence: CDR1 SGHNT, CDR2 YYREEE (reference sequence). Trimming removed 8 bases at V and 6 bases at J, with 27 bases between. The CDR3 length is 17 residues. The CDR3 loop is CASIGEESSDVGNEQFF. The CDR3 DNA is TGTGCCAGTATCGGGGAAGAATCGTCTGATGTAGGCAATGAGCAGTTCTTC.

The V call is TRBV20-1, the J call TRBJ1-2, with 8 nucleotides matching TRBD1. CDR1 DFQATT and CDR2 SNEGSKA come from the germline V gene (reference sequence). CDR3 size: 11 residues. V was pared by 5 bases and J by 8 bases, with 4 bases of the junction left unmatched. The CDR3 loop is CSAGGQVGYTF. The CDR3 nucleotides read TGCAGTGCTGGGGGACAGGTGGGCTACACCTTC.

This clone has a single count. The rearrangement joins TRBV30 to TRBJ2-3, with D perhaps being TRBD1 or TRBD2 (5 bases each). V lost 3 bases and J 0 bases, leaving 13 bases between the germline ends. Germline V gene lookup returns CDR1 GTSNPN and CDR2 SVGIG (reference sequence). The length of the CDR3 is 15 residues. CDR3: CAWRVGDYSTDTQYF. CDR3 nucleotides: TGTGCCTGGAGGGTGGGGGATTACAGCACAGATACGCAGTATTTT.

The chain employs TRBV7-2 and TRBJ2-7; no firm D call. V lost 1 base to trimming and J lost 6 bases, with 10 bases between them. Germline assignment: CDR1 SGHTA and CDR2 FQGNSA. This CDR3 is 13 amino acids long. CDR3 amino acids: CASSLGPSGEQYF. CDR3 bases: TGTGCCAGCAGCTTAGGCCCCTCGGGCGAGCAGTACTTC. Complete variable domain (other parts from reference TRBV7-2 and TRBJ2-7): GAGVSQSPSNKVTEKGKDVELRCDPISGHTALYWYRQSLGQGLEFLIYFQGNSAPDKSGLPSDRFSAERTGGSVSTLTIQRTQQEDSAVYLCASSLGPSGEQYFGPGTRLTVT.

This chain uses TRBV7-9 with TRBJ2-7; the match to TRBD1 covers 9 bases. The CDR3 runs 14 residues. Germline loops: CDR1 SEHNR, CDR2 FQNEAQ (reference sequence). Trimming at V came to 1 base and at J to 3 bases, leaving 1 base not matched to a gene. CDR3 in DNA: TGTGCCAGCAGCTTAGGGGGACAGGGCTACGAGCAGTACTTC. Translating gives CASSLGGQGYEQYF.

V usage is TRBV5-5 and J usage is TRBJ2-3; D unclear. Trimming took off 0 bases at V and 3 bases at J, with 2 bases between the two ends. This CDR3 is built from 12 residues. Germline V gives CDR1 SGHKS, CDR2 YYEKEE (reference sequence). Here the CDR3 reads CASSLVTDTQYF. In nucleotides, the CDR3 is TGTGCCAGCAGCTTGGTGACAGATACGCAGTATTTT.

This chain connects TRBV2 to TRBJ1-2; 8 bases agree with TRBD1. CDR1 and CDR2 from the germline V gene are SNHLY and FYNNEI. The CDR3 loop spans 13 amino acids. Trimming removed 7 bases from V and 5 bases from J; junction bases left unmatched: 6. The CDR3 sequence is CASTGDRSYGYTF. The CDR3 bases are TGTGCCAGCACGGGGGACAGGAGTTATGGCTACACCTTC.

The chain links TRBV5-4 to TRBJ2-2, with D maybe TRBD2 (6 bases). This CDR3 comprises 17 residues. Trimming left V 4 bases short and J 5 bases short, with 21 bases between. Germline assignment: CDR1 SGHNT and CDR2 YYREEE (reference sequence). CDR3 nucleotide sequence: TGTGCCAGCAGCCGCCGGGACGGGAGTGCGTCTACCGGGGAGCTGTTTTTT. Translation gives CASSRRDGSASTGELFF.

The genes are TRBV5-1 and TRBJ1-6; 7 positions agree with TRBD1. This CDR3 is built from 15 residues. Trimming cost V 1 base and J 7 bases; bases outside gene matches: 5. The germline gives CDR1 SGHRS, CDR2 YFSETQ. CDR3 sequence (DNA): TGCGCCAGCAGCTTGACAGGGGAACTAAATTCACCCCTCCACTTT. Residues: CASSLTGELNSPLHF.

This clone was recorded a few times. The J gene is TRBJ2-2, the V gene TRBV10-3, with 7 positions matching TRBD2. The V gene end was trimmed by 11 bases and the J gene end by 1 base; junction bases not matched to a gene: 4. The CDR3 loop spans 13 amino acids. Germline CDR1 is ENHRY and CDR2 is SYGVKD. The CDR3 loop is CALGGRNTGELFF. Here the CDR3 DNA reads TGTGCCCTCGGCGGGAGGAACACCGGGGAGCTGTTTTTT.

The chain uses TRBV7-2 and TRBJ1-2; TRBD1 agrees at 12 bases. Unmatched junction bases numbered 14, after V lost 7 bases and J lost 5 bases. Per the germline V gene, CDR1 is SGHTA and CDR2 is FQGNSA. This CDR3 comprises 17 residues. The CDR3 reads CASTPAGQGAIRYGYTF. CDR3 coding DNA: TGTGCCAGCACTCCGGCGGGACAGGGGGCTATCCGTTATGGCTACACCTTC.

V and J are TRBV2 and TRBJ2-2; D tentatively fits TRBD1 or TRBD2 (6 bases each). V shed 6 bases and J shed 5 bases, with 13 bases lying between them. The CDR3 sequence is 14 residues long. From germline, CDR1 is SNHLY and CDR2 FYNNEI. The CDR3 DNA is TGTGCCAGCAGCGGGGGCCGACATACCGGGGAGCTGTTTTTT. Translating it yields CASSGGRHTGELFF.

The rearrangement joins TRBV6-4 to TRBJ2-3; no clear D. The V gene lost 1 base and the J gene lost 1 base, with 9 bases spanning the gap. Germline V gene data show CDR1 as MRHNA and CDR2 as SNTAGT. The CDR3 length is 15 residues. For the CDR3, the DNA is TGTGCCAGCAGTGACTTGGGCGGAGGCACAGATACGCAGTATTTT. It translates to CASSDLGGGTDTQYF.

The J gene is TRBJ2-1, the V gene TRBV18; 13 bases map to TRBD2. CDR1 is KGHSH, CDR2 LQKENI, per germline. The CDR3 is 15 amino acids. V shed 3 bases and J 9 bases; nucleotides not matched to a gene: 5. The CDR3 DNA is TGTGCCAGCTCACCCACTAGCGGGGGGGCTGGTGAGCAGTTCTTC. This codes for CASSPTSGGAGEQFF.